This T cell receptor beta chain was identified during a study of T cells in Graves' hyperthyroidism and ophthalmopathy (dated by TCRdb to about 2019). Broadly, across the study: Peripheral blood samples were taken at the time of initial diagnosis, prior to any treatment. TCR V-J signatures able to tell the groups apart were searched for in a discovery cohort of around 95 patients, of whom around 42 had Graves' ophthalmopathy and around 56 had stable Graves' hyperthyroidism. Whether ophthalmopathy could be predicted prospectively was tested in an independent validation cohort made up of about 20 hyperthyroidism patients plus 17 patients who later progressed to ophthalmopathy. The roughly 100 discovery patients were randomly split 7:3 into training and test sets. Thyroid tissue and blood T-cell repertoires from six Graves' hyperthyroidism patients were also compared in the study. Following sampling, methimazole starting at 30 mg daily was given to hyperthyroidism patients, and high-dose intravenous methylprednisolone was given to ophthalmopathy patients. TCR Vbeta CDR3 sequencing of some 140 peripheral blood samples (approximately 44 ophthalmopathy, over 70 hyperthyroidism and around 17 progressor patients) is reported in the paper. Beyond this particular receptor, the publication reports: In cross-validation, a model built on a 13 V-J signature told ophthalmopathy apart from stable hyperthyroidism with approximately 91% sensitivity and about 81% specificity, and in testing the same model reached 80%/75%. In validation, the model predicted progression to ophthalmopathy a median of approximately 6.6 months before onset, with about 64% sensitivity and 72.22% specificity. No statistical method was used to fix the sample size in advance, and group allocation was not hidden from the investigators. Most expanded thyroid clonotypes (frequency above 0.001) were also detected in blood, a finding suggesting that blood repertoires may reflect thyroid immune responses.

Graves' hyperthyroidism was defined as stable when no progression to ophthalmopathy occurred over 18 months of follow-up. Hyperthyroidism patients were aged 18 to 65 years and newly diagnosed, with disease duration of less than 2 months. Any patient with an uncontrolled infection, another autoimmune disease, pregnancy or lactation was excluded. Diagnoses were based on clinical symptoms, serum thyroxine and TRAb, thyroid ultrasound and orbital computed tomography. PBMCs were isolated from approximately 10 ml of fresh peripheral blood by Ficoll-Paque density gradient centrifugation. Total RNA was extracted using Trizol reagent, and RNA quality was assessed on an Agilent 2100 Bioanalyzer. As encoded in the germline V gene, CDR1 is KGHSH while CDR2 is LQKENI. CDR3 length: 15 amino acids, cysteine to phenylalanine. The entry retains the CDR3 DNA only, 45 bases that are in frame from base 1. Trimming accounts for 2 bases at V and 6 bases at J, while the number of junction bases matched to no gene is 6.

This clonotype has at least ten counts. This clone's antigen is unknown. No base quality values were provided; no much bigger clone lies one nucleotide off. The TCR beta CDR3 regions were amplified from RNA transcripts. The TCR CDR3 was subjected to a first round of RT-PCR using the HTBI primer set and the Qiagen OneStep RT-PCR kit. A second multiplex PCR round built the libraries, followed by size selection and purification. Sequencing of the libraries was done on an Illumina HiSeq2000 using paired-end 100 bp reads. Processing in the source paper ran as follows. SOAPnuke was used to process the raw data, removing reads that contained adapters or uncalled bases, had a mean Phred below 15, or lacked an exact match to the constant primer or identifier. High-quality paired reads were merged using COPE v1.2.5, and each unique nucleotide sequence was defined as a clonotype. MiTCR v1.1 was used to align the clonotypes against IMGT TRBV, TRBD and TRBJ reference segments. The analysis included only V-J combinations with a frequency above 0.0001, which together covered roughly 99% of the repertoires. A TCS score was defined as the ratio between F50 (clonal expansion) and ExV (chaos), using BLOSUM62-based TCRdist between CDR3 peptides within each V-J. Welch's t-statistics and random forest reduced fewer than 600 V-J features to 13, which were used in a naive Bayes classifier (R e1071). TCRdb applied fastp at Q25 and MiXCR to the public reads, then kept only in-frame beta chains. Identical CDR3 protein sequences are pooled into one entry, listed with their most common genes and DNA. TCRdb, not the authors, supplied the V and J calls. The sample table holds about 620,000 distinct CDR3 sequences, of which about a sixth were seen once. The ten largest account for less than 4.5% of the sample.

The V and J genes are TRBV18 and TRBJ1-5, and 8 junction bases match TRBD1. The sequenced sample was blood. The TCR sequence derives from a woman in her twenties or thirties with Graves' hyperthyroidism. The bases are TGTGCCAGCTCACCAGATCGACAGGGGCCTCAGCCCCAGCATTTT. The translation is CASSPDRQGPQPQHF.